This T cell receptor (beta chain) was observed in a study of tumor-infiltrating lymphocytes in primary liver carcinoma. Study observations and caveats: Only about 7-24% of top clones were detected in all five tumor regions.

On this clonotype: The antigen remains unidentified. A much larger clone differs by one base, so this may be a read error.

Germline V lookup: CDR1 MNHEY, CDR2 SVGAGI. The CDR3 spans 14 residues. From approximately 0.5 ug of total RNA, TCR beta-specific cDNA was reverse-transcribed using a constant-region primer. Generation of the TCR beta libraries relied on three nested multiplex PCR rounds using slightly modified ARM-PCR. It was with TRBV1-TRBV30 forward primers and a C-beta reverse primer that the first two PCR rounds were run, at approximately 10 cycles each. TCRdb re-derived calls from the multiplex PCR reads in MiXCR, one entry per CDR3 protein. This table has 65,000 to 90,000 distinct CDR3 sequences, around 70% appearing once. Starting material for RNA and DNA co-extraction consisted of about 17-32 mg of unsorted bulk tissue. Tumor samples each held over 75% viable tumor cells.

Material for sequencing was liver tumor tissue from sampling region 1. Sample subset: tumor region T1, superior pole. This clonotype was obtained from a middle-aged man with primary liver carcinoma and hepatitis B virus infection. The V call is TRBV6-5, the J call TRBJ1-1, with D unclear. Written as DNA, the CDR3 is TGTGTCAGCAGTTACTCGCGGGTTAACACTGAAGCTTTCTTT. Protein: CVSSYSRVNTEAFF.